This T cell receptor beta chain was captured in a study of shared clonotypes between healthy human individuals (dated by TCRdb to 2019 to 2021). As for the study more broadly: The cohort comprised a couple of women and a few men aged 18 to 49 years. Each donor's leukapheresis produced roughly between roughly 0.85 and 9.5 billion PBMCs. The study deeply sequenced blood TCR repertoires of about 5 healthy adults to estimate repertoire size and the extent of clonotype sharing between individuals. For each donor, CD4 naive and CD4 memory were each given three plates, CD8 naive was given two plates, and CD8 memory was given one plate. Libraries were prepared and TCR repertoires were sequenced by different laboratories using diverse techniques, in order to increase sequencing depth and limit assay-specific biases. The paper's findings and limits, for the study overall: Rarefaction of sorted-subset datasets indicated incomplete sequencing despite the large sequencing depth. Sampling was restricted to blood, and TCR repertoires in tissue are likely to differ from TCR repertoires in blood. About 4.5% of naive CD4, around 3.5% of naive CD8, 2.3% of memory CD4, and over 0.35% of memory CD8 clonotypes were shared across a few donors. Estimated clonotype richness was generally larger for naive than for memory subsets. Because the study included a small number of donors, the genetic and exposure-history diversity represented was limited. Pairwise subsampling led to the expectation that sequencing depth would affect the degree of clonotype sharing among donors. Higher generation probabilities were observed for clonotypes shared by all four sorted-subset donors than for non-shared clonotypes.

For the CD8 naive samples, CD45RO-negative cells were positively selected for CCR7, yielding a CD45RA+CCR7+ population from which TemRA cells were excluded. The donors were healthy, HIV-negative adults who had no recently reported acute infections or vaccinations. Every donor was a Caucasian adult residing in Nashville, Tennessee, USA. Blood was obtained by leukapheresis, after which PBMCs were separated by Ficoll-Histopaque density gradient centrifugation and cryopreserved in liquid nitrogen vapor phase. Analytical flow cytometry was used to check the purity and quantity of every magnetically sorted T cell population. Genomic DNA was isolated from every sorted fraction and measured by UV absorbance on a Nanodrop 2000c. The CDR3 contains 15 residues, cysteine and phenylalanine counted. Here the CDR3 DNA is all that survives: 45 bases in frame from base 1. The germline V gene (reference sequence) provides CDR1 SGHNT and CDR2 YYREEE. Trimming leaves V shorter by 3 bases and J shorter by 2 bases, with the junction holding 8 bases beyond the gene matches.

TCR CDR3 regions were amplified from genomic DNA by multiplex PCR using the deep immunoSEQ assay. Extracted genomic DNA from each cell subset was spread evenly across all wells of several immunoSEQ 96-well plates, with each plate serving as a replicate. Each replicate PCR for sorted subsets received around 200 ng genomic DNA, equal to about 29,000 T cell genomes. The purified libraries were quantified using a Qubit 3.0 fluorometer, sized with a Bioanalyzer 2100, and then quantified again using the KAPA Library Quantification kit. A separate single-read 150-cycle Illumina NextSeq 550 flow cell was used to sequence each immunoSEQ 96-well plate. Per the source publication's procedure: Because only junctional sequences without quality scores were contained in the immunoSEQ output, filtering matching that applied to full-length reads could not be performed. Sequences were annotated with PyIR, a Python wrapper for IgBLAST v1.9, using IMGT germline references to assign V/J genes and CDR3. Reads were removed for weak V/J assignments (E-value above 1e-6), missing CDR3, stop codons, out-of-frame junctions, or ambiguous translated residues. V3J clonotypes were defined as sequences sharing the same inferred V gene, J gene, and CDR3 amino acid sequence. Percentage overlap between repertoires was computed as shared unique clonotypes divided by the size of the smaller repertoire. RTK rarefaction, the Chao1 estimator, and Recon v2.1 estimates of unobserved clonotypes were used to assess repertoire richness. For all TCRbeta clonotypes obtained by the gDNA method from a few donors, generation probabilities were computed with OLGA. This is the immuneACCESS table as TCRdb keeps it, with only in-frame sequences that have V and J called. A part of the clones is gone; compared with another copy, unresolved V genes explain less than half, and the rest is unexplained. V and J calls and clone size come straight from that table; D and trimming were deduced from the DNA. The sample table holds around 550,000 clones, of which approximately 95% were seen once. About 0.11% of the sample is in the top ten clones.

To note about this clone: Its antigen is unknown. No clone much larger than this one lies a single base away; base qualities are absent.

The clonotype was recovered from a woman aged 25 to 39 in good health. What was sequenced was naive CD8+ T cells sorted from blood. The intended sense of this specimen's cell subset or site label: CD45RA+CCR7+. Rearrangement joined TRBV5-4 to TRBJ2-7; 7 bases in the middle match TRBD2. Here the CDR3 is given as CASSYNGRPTYEQYF. The bases read TGTGCCAGCAGCTATAACGGGAGGCCTACCTACGAGCAGTACTTC. Where the CDR3 stops, the reference TRBV5-4 and TRBJ2-7 genes take over; the full variable domain is ETGVTQSPTHLIKTRGQQVTLRCSSQSGHNTVSWYQQALGQGPQFIFQYYREEENGRGNFPPRFSGLQFPNYSSELNVNALELDDSALYLCASSYNGRPTYEQYFGPGTRLTVT.